The next 11 T cell receptor beta chains were all read from a single sample in a study of CD8 T cells in Susac syndrome. When the RNA was reverse transcribed, random hexamers were used with an input of roughly 0.5 to 1 ug. MiXCR, run by TCRdb on the immunoSEQ multiplex PCR reads, gives a single entry per CDR3 protein. This sample has some 57,000 distinct CDR3 sequences, with just over 90% found just once. Sequenced: CD8+ T cells from PBMCs. The receptors were gathered from a human donor in good health.

V is TRBV7-9 and J is TRBJ1-2; D is unresolved. This CDR3 region has 12 residues. From germline, CDR1 is SEHNR and CDR2 FQNEAQ (reference sequence). V lost 0 bases, J lost 1 base, and 0 bases lay in between. CDR3 in DNA: TGTGCCAGCAGCTTAGCTAACTATGGCTACACCTTC. Translation: CASSLANYGYTF.

V gene TRBV24-1 combines with J gene TRBJ2-2; 7 positions match TRBD1. Germline V gene data show CDR1 as KGHDR and CDR2 as SFDVKD. V was pared by 9 bases and J by 1 base, with 13 bases of the junction left unmatched. The CDR3 consists of 17 residues. The CDR3 here is CATCRDSEKRNTGELFF. Here the CDR3 DNA reads TGTGCCACCTGTCGGGACAGCGAAAAGCGGAACACCGGGGAGCTGTTTTTT.

The chain has TRBV7-3 and TRBJ2-2; TRBD2 might be the D (6 bases). Germline-derived CDR1 and CDR2 are SGHTA and FQGTGA. Trimming left V 5 bases short and J 3 bases short, with 19 bases between. The CDR3 totals 17 residues. The CDR3 DNA reads as TGTGCCAGCAGCCTTAAGAATACTAGCAGAGACACCGGGGAGCTGTTTTTT. Amino acids: CASSLKNTSRDTGELFF.

The chain carries TRBV29-1 and TRBJ2-7; a weak D match, TRBD2 (5 bases). From germline, CDR1 is SQVTM and CDR2 ANQGSEA. The CDR3 contains 13 residues. V lost 7 bases and J 0 bases, leaving 13 bases between the germline ends. The CDR3 is CSALSGSSYEQYF. In DNA form, the CDR3 reads TGCAGCGCCCTATCGGGGAGCTCCTACGAGCAGTACTTC.

This clonotype was observed a few times. The chain combines TRBV28 with TRBJ2-7; 9 bases line up with TRBD2. This CDR3 is built from 18 residues. CDR1 MDHEN and CDR2 SYDVKM come from the germline V gene. V lost 3 bases to trimming and J lost 2 bases; unmatched junction nucleotides: 14. In DNA, the CDR3 is TGTGCCAGCAGTTTTCTCCCCCCTCGACTAGCGGAACCCTACGAGCAGTACTTC. Translating it yields CASSFLPPRLAEPYEQYF.

This chain joins TRBV15 and TRBJ2-3; D gene unclear. Trimming took 4 bases from V and 5 from J, leaving 13 bases between them. The germline CDR1 and CDR2 sequences are LNHNV and YYDKDF (reference sequence). The CDR3 spans 14 residues. The chain's CDR3 is CATSNPTWKDTQYF. In DNA form, the CDR3 reads TGTGCCACCAGCAATCCAACCTGGAAAGATACGCAGTATTTT.

The CDR3 DNA reads as TGTGCCAGCAGCTTAGTAGTGGCGGATGGCTACACCTTC. Amino acid sequence: CASSLVVADGYTF. V and J are TRBV13 and TRBJ1-2; D is undetermined. CDR3 length: 13 amino acids. Trimming left V 1 base short and J 6 bases short, with 9 bases between. Germline values: CDR1 PRHDT, CDR2 FYEKMQ (reference sequence).

Here the CDR3 reads CASSGGTSGGGENTGELFF. The CDR3 coding sequence is TGCGCCAGCAGCGGCGGGACTAGCGGAGGAGGCGAGAACACCGGGGAGCTGTTTTTT. The rearrangement uses TRBV5-1 and TRBJ2-2, with 11 bases identical to TRBD2. Germline V gene data show CDR1 as SGHRS and CDR2 as YFSETQ. The CDR3 length is 19 residues. V lost 4 bases to trimming and J lost 1 base; unmatched junction nucleotides: 12.

The chain carries TRBV13 and TRBJ1-2; no clear D. The CDR3 consists of 19 residues. Germline assignment: CDR1 PRHDT and CDR2 FYEKMQ (reference sequence). V was trimmed by 3 bases and J by 2 bases, leaving 25 bases between them. The CDR3 region is CASSFNPSGPLTANYGYTF. The CDR3 coding sequence is TGTGCCAGCAGCTTCAATCCCAGCGGACCATTAACAGCAAACTATGGCTACACCTTC.

This clonotype was seen more than once but under ten times. V usage is TRBV4-2 and J usage is TRBJ2-7, with D tentatively TRBD1 or TRBD2 (6 bases each). Germline loops: CDR1 LGHNA, CDR2 YNFKEQ. Trimming left V 1 base short and J 6 bases short, with 10 bases between. The CDR3 has 13 amino acids. CDR3 in DNA: TGTGCCAGCAGCCAAGTGGGGGGCGTCGAGCAGTACTTC. It translates to CASSQVGGVEQYF.

This clonotype came up once. The V gene is TRBV6-2 or TRBV6-3, the J gene TRBJ1-2, with D unresolved. V was clipped by 2 bases and J by 8 bases, with 21 bases between them. The V gene's germline CDR1 is MNHEY and CDR2 SVGEGT. The CDR3 sequence is 16 residues long. CDR3 bases: TGTGCCAGCAGTTACAGTGACGATGGCCCCTGGGTCGGCTACACCTTC. Protein sequence: CASSYSDDGPWVGYTF.